The 5 T cell receptor beta chains listed next were all sequenced from one sample in a study of metastatic and nonmetastatic thyroid tumors. Each patient came to thyroid surgery without any prior treatment (of any kind). TCRdb re-called the PCR reads with MiXCR. The profile shows about 26,000 clones, roughly 24% of them singletons. The sequencing input was blood. These receptors were taken from a female donor with papillary thyroid cancer or a benign thyroid nodule (not recorded which). Some clones in this sample may be carry-over from other donors' samples.

In its sample, this clone was seen a few times. The gene calls are TRBV7-2 and TRBJ2-1; D call uncertain. Germline V gene data show CDR1 as SGHTA and CDR2 as FQGNSA. The CDR3 contains 13 residues. The V gene lost 6 bases and the J gene lost 12 bases, with 18 bases spanning the gap. The CDR3 protein is CASSHGYPSPQFF. DNA of the CDR3: TGTGCCAGCAGTCACGGATACCCCTCTCCGCAGTTCTTC.

This clone was seen repeatedly, ten times or more. V is TRBV20-1 and J is TRBJ1-5; no clear D. V lost 3 bases, J lost 0 bases, and 9 bases lay in between. The CDR3 length is 14 residues. CDR1 is DFQATT, CDR2 SNEGSKA, per germline (reference sequence). CDR3 sequence (DNA): TGCAGTGCTAGGGTCGGTTATAGCAATCAGCCCCAGCATTTT. This codes for CSARVGYSNQPQHF.

The V gene is TRBV20-1, the J gene TRBJ1-1; perhaps TRBD1 as D (5 bases). This CDR3 has 15 amino acids. Trimming removed 0 bases from V and 4 bases from J, with 15 bases in between. The germline CDR1 and CDR2 sequences are DFQATT and SNEGSKA (reference sequence). The CDR3 DNA reads as TGCAGTGCTAGAGAACCTCAAGGAGGGACCACTGAAGCTTTCTTT. It codes for CSAREPQGGTTEAFF.

In its sample, this clone was seen many times. The chain is built from TRBV11-1 and TRBJ1-1; tentative D call: TRBD1 (5 bases). The V end lost 1 base, the J end lost 3 bases, and 12 bases lay between the germline ends. The CDR3 has 15 residues. Germline V CDR1 and CDR2: SGHAT, FQDESV (reference sequence). CDR3 in DNA: TGTGCCAGCAGCTTAGGGCGGGGGTTCGACACTGAAGCTTTCTTT. As protein: CASSLGRGFDTEAFF.

As regards this clone: The junction departs from germline at one end; a sequencing error may be responsible. The rearrangement uses TRBV28 and TRBJ2-2; perhaps D is TRBD1 or TRBD2 (6 bases each). The germline CDR1 and CDR2 sequences are MDHEN and SYDVKM. The CDR3 spans 16 residues. CDR3 region: CASSLSGGGNTWELFF. For the CDR3, the DNA is TGTGCCAGCAGTTTGTCAGGAGGGGGGAACACCTGGGAGCTGTTTTTT.